The text below deals with one T cell receptor (beta chain). Its antigen is unknown. This sample was included in a study of blood T cells in healthy people across ages. Study-wide findings and caveats: When set beside aged donors, long-lived donors presented more naive CD4+ cells and higher diversity.

Unmatched junction bases numbered 7, after V lost 8 bases and J lost 1 base. The CDR3 is 15 residues long. For the second PCR, which ran for about 6 to 11 cycles, a sample-barcoded 5' primer and a J-beta primer mix were used. TCRdb reprocessed the 5' RACE reads via MiXCR and lists one record per CDR3 protein. Altogether nearly 800,000 distinct CDR3 sequences are present, 25% being singletons, with the ten largest covering under 4.5%. The sample was also reused in another study, on T cells of mothers and their children.

This TCR derives from a boy under 18 in good health. V and J are TRBV12-3 or TRBV12-4 and TRBJ2-5; 10 bases fit TRBD2. Material: blood. CDR3 amino acids: CASGAASGGQETQYF. CDR3 in DNA: TGTGCCAGCGGGGCGGCTAGCGGGGGCCAAGAGACCCAGTACTTC.